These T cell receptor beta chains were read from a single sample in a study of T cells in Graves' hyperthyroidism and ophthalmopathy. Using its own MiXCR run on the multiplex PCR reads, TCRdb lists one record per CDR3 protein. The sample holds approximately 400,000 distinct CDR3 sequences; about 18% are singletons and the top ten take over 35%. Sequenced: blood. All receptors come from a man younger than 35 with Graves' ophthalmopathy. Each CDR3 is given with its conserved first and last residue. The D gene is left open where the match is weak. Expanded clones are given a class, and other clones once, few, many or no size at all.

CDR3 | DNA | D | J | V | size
CASSQGIVSPLHF | TGCGCCAGCAGCCAAGGAATTGTATCACCCCTCCACTTT | . | TRBJ1-6 | TRBV4-1 | few
CASSDQDRADNEQFF | TGTGCCAGCAGTGACCAGGACAGAGCAGACAATGAGCAGTTCTTC | . | TRBJ2-1 | TRBV6-4 | few
CASSLLTGLAGGNEQFF | TGTGCCAGCAGCTTATTGACGGGTCTAGCGGGAGGTAATGAGCAGTTCTTC | TRBD2 | TRBJ2-1 | TRBV11-2 | .
CSATSGANVMTF | TGCAGCGCCACCTCTGGGGCCAACGTCATGACTTTC | . | TRBJ2-6 | TRBV29-1 | .
CASSPGTDVYGYTF | TGTGCCAGCAGTCCCGGGACAGACGTTTATGGCTACACCTTC | TRBD1 | TRBJ1-2 | TRBV12-3/TRBV12-4 | many
CASSPRDTEAFF | TGTGCCAGCAGCCCGAGGGACACTGAAGCTTTCTTT | . | TRBJ1-1 | TRBV13 | many
CASRAGTSEETQYF | TGTGCCAGCAGGGCCGGGACTAGCGAGGAGACCCAGTACTTC | TRBD2 | TRBJ2-5 | TRBV2 | many
CASRRSASIELAYEQYF | TGTGCCAGCCGAAGATCCGCTTCGATCGAGCTTGCCTACGAGCAGTACTTC | . | TRBJ2-7 | TRBV6-1 | .
CASSLQPLSAAFF | TGCGCCAGCAGCCTTCAACCCCTCTCCGCAGCTTTCTTT | . | TRBJ1-1 | TRBV4-1 | few
CASSQTGQGNSPLHF | TGTGCCAGCAGCCAAACGGGACAGGGGAATTCACCCCTCCACTTT | TRBD1 | TRBJ1-6 | TRBV7-3 | many
CASRDRQGGGYTF | TGTGCCAGCAGGGACCGGCAGGGGGGTGGCTACACCTTC | TRBD1 | TRBJ1-2 | TRBV6-1 | many
CASSQAGTGLYEQYF | TGCGCCAGCAGCCAAGCCGGGACAGGGCTCTACGAGCAGTACTTC | TRBD1 | TRBJ2-7 | TRBV5-1 | .
CASSFTGGGNQPQHF | TGTGCCAGCAGTTTTACAGGGGGCGGCAATCAGCCCCAGCATTTT | TRBD1 | TRBJ1-5 | TRBV2 | many
CASSITGDPFGYTF | TGTGCCAGCAGTATAACAGGGGATCCCTTTGGCTACACCTTC | TRBD1 | TRBJ1-2 | TRBV12-3/TRBV12-4 | many
CASSLDRYGYTF | TGTGCCAGCAGCCTCGACAGATATGGCTACACCTTC | . | TRBJ1-2 | TRBV28 | many
CASSAGLAHEQYF | TGTGCCAGCAGCGCGGGACTAGCCCACGAGCAGTACTTC | TRBD2 | TRBJ2-7 | TRBV9 | .
CSARDGGTGAETQYF | TGCAGTGCTAGAGATGGCGGGACAGGGGCCGAGACCCAGTACTTC | TRBD1 | TRBJ2-5 | TRBV20-1 | few
CASSLGGASGEETQYF | TGTGCCAGCAGCTTGGGTGGAGCTAGCGGGGAAGAGACCCAGTACTTC | TRBD2 | TRBJ2-5 | TRBV5-4 | .
CASSLAGAGTQETQYF | TGTGCCAGCAGTTTAGCGGGAGCGGGGACCCAAGAGACCCAGTACTTC | TRBD2 | TRBJ2-5 | TRBV12-3/TRBV12-4 | many
CASSELRSSYNSPLHF | TGTGCCAGCAGTGAATTACGGAGCTCCTATAATTCACCCCTCCACTTT | . | TRBJ1-6 | TRBV2 | .
CASSLEPNDEKLFF | TGTGCCAGCAGCTTAGAGCCTAATGACGAAAAACTGTTTTTT | . | TRBJ1-4 | TRBV7-8 | .
CASSQNTEAFF | TGTGCCAGCAGCCAGAACACTGAAGCTTTCTTT | . | TRBJ1-1 | TRBV3-1 | many
CASSSARGGRGNEQFF | TGTGCCAGCAGCTCCGCACGGGGGGGCCGAGGCAATGAGCAGTTCTTC | TRBD2 | TRBJ2-1 | TRBV11-2 | many
CASSRSGGGNSPLHF | TGTGCCAGCAGCAGAAGCGGGGGGGGTAATTCACCCCTCCACTTT | . | TRBJ1-6 | TRBV2 | few
CSAEVRDSDYGYTF | TGCAGTGCTGAAGTTAGGGACAGCGACTATGGCTACACCTTC | TRBD1 | TRBJ1-2 | TRBV20-1 | .
CSVGGQGKQETQYF | TGCAGCGTGGGGGGACAGGGAAAACAAGAGACCCAGTACTTC | TRBD1 | TRBJ2-5 | TRBV29-1 | .
CASSVGSPNSPLHF | TGTGCCAGCAGCGTAGGGTCCCCAAATTCACCCCTCCACTTT | . | TRBJ1-6 | TRBV9 | few
CASSQKVSGSLYSNQPQHF | TGTGCCAGCAGCCAAAAGGTCTCCGGGAGCCTCTATAGCAATCAGCCCCAGCATTTT | . | TRBJ1-5 | TRBV2 | .
CASSVRGLPDTQYF | TGCGCCAGCAGCGTGAGGGGGCTCCCAGATACGCAGTATTTT | TRBD1 | TRBJ2-3 | TRBV5-1 | .
CSLKGTGGRETQYF | TGCAGCCTCAAGGGCACAGGGGGGAGAGAGACCCAGTACTTC | TRBD1 | TRBJ2-5 | TRBV29-1 | .
CASSRSGSYNEQFF | TGTGCCAGCAGCAGGTCAGGGTCCTACAATGAGCAGTTCTTC | . | TRBJ2-1 | TRBV11-2 | many
CASSAEIGQGYEQYF | TGTGCCAGCAGTGCCGAAATAGGACAGGGCTACGAGCAGTACTTC | TRBD1 | TRBJ2-7 | TRBV2 | once
CASSQEGGTDTQYF | TGTGCCAGCAGCCAAGAAGGCGGGACAGATACGCAGTATTTT | . | TRBJ2-3 | TRBV4-2 | few
CASSNGLPGDGYTF | TGTGCCAGCAGTAACGGGCTCCCCGGCGACGGCTACACCTTC | . | TRBJ1-2 | TRBV6-2/TRBV6-3 | .
CASRGREGLEEKLFF | TGTGCCAGCCGCGGCAGGGAGGGTTTGGAAGAAAAACTGTTTTTT | . | TRBJ1-4 | TRBV6-2/TRBV6-3 | .
CAEGGGDEKLFF | TGTGCCGAGGGGGGTGGTGATGAAAAACTGTTTTTT | . | TRBJ1-4 | TRBV2 | many
CASSSDGGSTDTQYF | TGTGCCAGCAGCTCGGACGGTGGTAGCACAGATACGCAGTATTTT | . | TRBJ2-3 | TRBV5-8 | many
CASSYPGIYNEQFF | TGTGCCAGCAGCTACCCGGGGATATACAATGAGCAGTTCTTC | . | TRBJ2-1 | TRBV2 | .
CASSLFGTLYYNSPLHF | TGTGCCAGCAGCTTATTTGGGACCCTCTACTATAATTCACCCCTCCACTTT | . | TRBJ1-6 | TRBV7-2 | .
CASSERTGPSYEQYF | TGTGCCAGTAGTGAGCGGACAGGGCCTTCCTACGAGCAGTACTTC | TRBD1 | TRBJ2-7 | TRBV19 | .
CASSLAGATNEKLFF | TGCGCCAGCAGCTTGGCGGGAGCAACTAATGAAAAACTGTTTTTT | . | TRBJ1-4 | TRBV5-1 | many
CASSSIAGTGGTGELFF | TGTGCCAGCAGCTCAATCGCCGGGACAGGGGGAACTGGGGAGCTGTTTTTT | TRBD1 | TRBJ2-2 | TRBV12-3/TRBV12-4 | many
CASSALAGATGELFF | TGTGCCAGCAGCGCACTAGCGGGGGCGACCGGGGAGCTGTTTTTT | TRBD2 | TRBJ2-2 | TRBV9 | .
CASSYLGGAENSPLHF | TGTGCCAGCAGCTACCTAGGGGGGGCAGAAAATTCACCCCTCCACTTT | . | TRBJ1-6 | TRBV12-3/TRBV12-4 | many
CASSRPGTGSREQYF | TGTGCCAGCAGTCGCCCCGGGACAGGGTCGAGGGAGCAGTACTTC | TRBD1 | TRBJ2-7 | TRBV28 | .
CASSQETVYGYTF | TGCGCCAGCAGCCAAGAGACAGTCTATGGCTACACCTTC | . | TRBJ1-2 | TRBV4-1 | many
CASRQKLGTSSATQYF | TGTGCCAGCAGACAGAAGCTAGGAACTAGTTCGGCTACGCAGTATTTT | . | TRBJ2-3 | TRBV2 | once
CASSLRTGRTKNIQYF | TGTGCCAGCAGCTTAAGGACAGGGCGGACCAAAAACATTCAGTACTTC | TRBD1 | TRBJ2-4 | TRBV7-3 | many